The 16 T cell receptor beta chains presented below share a single source sample, sequenced in a study of Ad26.COV2.S vaccination and SARS-CoV-2 variants (dated by TCRdb to the early 2020s). Libraries were made using the immunoSEQ multiplex PCR assay. TCRdb stores this immuneACCESS table with in-frame sequences only. Part of the clones is absent; in the studies checked, under half of the shortfall reflects unresolved V genes, and no reason is known for the rest. The sample table records about 280,000 clones; about 90% of these occur just once. The leading ten clones occupy approximately 3.4% of the sample. Interpreted using the paper, the treatment or condition label stands for: around 19 received Ad26.COV2.S at low or high dose, single or two shots; roughly five received placebo; per-sample allocation not given. For vaccine and placebo recipients, the sequenced repertoires came from samples collected on day 63 after the first injection.

The input for sequencing was peripheral blood, taken in a trial of Ad26.COV2.S vaccine versus placebo. The receptor source for this set is a person between 18 and 65 years old who received the Ad26.COV2.S COVID-19 vaccine or a placebo.

The CDR3 reads CASQLNTEAFF. CDR3 sequence (DNA): TGTGCCAGCCAGCTAAACACTGAAGCTTTCTTT. V usage is TRBV7-6 and J usage is TRBJ1-1; D unclear. CDR1 and CDR2 from the germline V gene are SGHVS and FNYEAQ. The V and J ends lost 8 bases and 2 bases respectively, with 6 bases between them. The CDR3 consists of 11 residues.

The J gene is TRBJ1-1, the V gene TRBV19; D perhaps matches TRBD1 (6 bases). The CDR3 spans 16 residues. Per germline, CDR1 LNHDA and CDR2 SQIVND (reference sequence). V gave up 4 bases and J gave up 2 bases, with 17 bases separating them. The CDR3 sequence: CASSRGSQGLNTEAFF. The CDR3 coding sequence is TGTGCCAGTAGTAGGGGTTCACAGGGACTAAACACTGAAGCTTTCTTT.

The chain combines TRBV28 with TRBJ2-7; the D is unclear. There are 14 residues in the CDR3. Trimming cost V 5 bases and J 6 bases, with 17 bases left between them. Germline CDR1 and CDR2: MDHEN and SYDVKM. CDR3 in amino acids: CASSQTNRAAEQYF. CDR3 sequence (DNA): TGTGCCAGCAGTCAGACAAACCGGGCCGCCGAGCAGTACTTC.

The chain employs TRBV2 and TRBJ2-3; 10 bases align to TRBD2. The ends lost 7 bases at V and 0 bases at J; junction bases unmatched: 7. This CDR3 is 16 amino acids long. CDR1 and CDR2 from the germline V gene are SNHLY and FYNNEI. The CDR3 DNA follows: TGTGCCAGCATGAGGCAGCGGGGGGGTAGCACAGATACGCAGTATTTT. The encoded protein is CASMRQRGGSTDTQYF.

The rearrangement uses TRBV28 and TRBJ1-1; 9 bases match TRBD1. The CDR3 has 15 residues. J was trimmed by 1 base and V by 5 bases; bases with no gene match: 5. Germline CDR1 is MDHEN and CDR2 is SYDVKM. In DNA, the CDR3 is TGTGCCAGCAGTCCTTGGACAGGGGAGAACACTGAAGCTTTCTTT. Translated, it gives CASSPWTGENTEAFF.

V is TRBV25-1 and J is TRBJ1-1; no firm D call. The CDR3 extends over 18 amino acids. The V gene lost 5 bases and the J gene lost 0 bases, with 22 bases spanning the gap. The V gene's germline CDR1 is MGHDK and CDR2 SYGVNS. This CDR3 reads CASSTNGLTRAMNTEAFF. The CDR3 DNA reads as TGTGCCAGCAGTACCAACGGACTGACAAGAGCAATGAACACTGAAGCTTTCTTT.

This clone was counted a single time. CDR3 DNA sequence: TGTGCCAGCTCACCAAAAACTATACCACAGAATACGCAGTATTTT. The encoded protein is CASSPKTIPQNTQYF. The chain couples TRBV18 to TRBJ2-3, with D hard to call. Per germline, CDR1 KGHSH and CDR2 LQKENI. This CDR3 has 15 amino acids. V was cut by 2 bases and J by 7 bases, with 16 bases left in between.

The genes are TRBV3-1 (or the pseudogene TRBV3-2) and TRBJ2-5; the D is unclear. Germline V CDR1 and CDR2: LGHDT, YNNKEL (reference sequence). The V and J ends lost 3 bases and 5 bases respectively, with 13 bases between them. CDR3 length equals 14 residues. CDR3 sequence: CASSQTPAGETQYF. In DNA form, the CDR3 reads TGTGCCAGCAGCCAGACCCCGGCCGGGGAGACCCAGTACTTC.

The V call is TRBV27, the J call TRBJ2-5; the match to TRBD1 covers 9 bases. Per the germline V gene, CDR1 is MNHEY and CDR2 is SMNVEV (reference sequence). This CDR3 comprises 15 residues. Trimming removed 3 bases from V and 5 bases from J; junction bases left unmatched: 7. CDR3 sequence (DNA): TGTGCCAGCAGTTTGTTACAGGGGGCTTGGGAGACCCAGTACTTC. Translation: CASSLLQGAWETQYF.

The V and J genes are TRBV6-2 or TRBV6-3 and TRBJ2-1; D might be TRBD1 (7 bases). Germline CDR1 MNHEY, CDR2 SVGEGT. V was pared by 2 bases and J by 6 bases, with 14 bases between. The CDR3 totals 15 residues. CDR3 DNA sequence: TGTGCCAGCAGTTACCGGCAGGGGGGAACCAATGAGCAGTTCTTC. Residues: CASSYRQGGTNEQFF.

This chain uses TRBV2 with TRBJ2-2; 8 nucleotides align to TRBD1. CDR3 length: 15 residues. V gave up 8 bases and J gave up 2 bases; unmatched junction bases: 7. Per germline, CDR1 SNHLY and CDR2 FYNNEI. This chain's CDR3 is CASAPGQVNTGELFF. The DNA for the CDR3 is TGTGCCAGCGCCCCGGGACAGGTTAACACCGGGGAGCTGTTTTTT.

The CDR3 sequence: CASSRGVEYGYTF. The CDR3, as DNA: TGTGCCAGCAGCCGTGGGGTTGAGTATGGCTACACCTTC. The chain recombines TRBV11-2 with TRBJ1-2, with D uncertain. The V gene's germline CDR1 is SGHAT and CDR2 FQNNGV. CDR3 length: 13 residues. V shed 5 bases and J shed 5 bases, with 12 bases lying between them.

The chain joins TRBV9 to TRBJ2-1, with 10 bases lining up with TRBD2. The germline gives CDR1 SGDLS, CDR2 YYNGEE. V shed 4 bases, J shed 7 bases, and the junction held 11 bases outside the gene matches. This CDR3 has 16 residues. CDR3 residues: CASSPRVGSGGNEQFF. The DNA for the CDR3 is TGTGCCAGCAGCCCCCGGGTGGGTAGCGGGGGGAATGAGCAGTTCTTC. Combining the CDR3 with reference TRBV9 and TRBJ2-1 gives the whole variable domain DSGVTQTPKHLITATGQRVTLRCSPRSGDLSVYWYQQSLDQGLQFLIQYYNGEERAKGNILERFSAQQFPDLHSELNLSSLELGDSALYFCASSPRVGSGGNEQFFGPGTRLTVL.

This chain uses TRBV2 with TRBJ1-1, with D hard to call. V shed 7 bases and J shed 1 base, with 10 bases lying between them. The V gene's germline CDR1 is SNHLY and CDR2 FYNNEI. The CDR3 is 13 amino acids. In DNA form, the CDR3 reads TGTGCCAGCAAGCGGTCAGGGAACACTGAAGCTTTCTTT. It is translated as CASKRSGNTEAFF. Based on the CDR3 plus reference TRBV2 and TRBJ1-1, the full variable domain is EPEVTQTPSHQVTQMGQEVILRCVPISNHLYFYWYRQILGQKVEFLVSFYNNEISEKSEIFDDQFSVERPDGSNFTLKIRSTKLEDSAMYFCASKRSGNTEAFFGQGTRLTVV.

The chain links TRBV5-6 to TRBJ2-3; D gene uncertain. CDR1 and CDR2 (germline): SGHDT, YYEEEE. The ends were cut back, 0 bases at V and 7 bases at J, with 12 bases in the middle. The CDR3 consists of 14 residues. CDR3 nucleotides: TGTGCCAGCAGCTTGGGCCTCGTCGGTTATACGCAGTATTTT. The encoded protein is CASSLGLVGYTQYF.

The chain combines TRBV27 with TRBJ2-1; 7 nucleotides line up with TRBD2. This CDR3 has 15 residues. Germline V lookup: CDR1 MNHEY, CDR2 SMNVEV (reference sequence). V shed 4 bases and J 5 bases; nucleotides not matched to a gene: 8. The CDR3 spells CASSSTGTINNEQFF. The CDR3 DNA follows: TGTGCCAGCAGTTCCACCGGGACTATAAACAATGAGCAGTTCTTC.